The 15 T cell receptor beta chains below were found in one sample sequenced in a study of T cell repertoires in cytomegalovirus infection. No antigens are known for them. TCRdb analysed the reads with MiXCR anew, one entry per CDR3 protein. The table has 35,000 to 55,000 distinct CDR3 sequences, 15% to 25% seen once. The starting material was CD8+ T cells from cultured PBMCs, obtained from culture after CMV antigen stimulation. These receptors all come from a human donor in good health (CMV status not recorded). Some clones in this sample may be carry-over from other donors' samples.

The V and J genes are TRBV6-2 or TRBV6-3 and TRBJ2-7; possible D gene TRBD2, 6 bases. Germline V gene lookup returns CDR1 MNHEY and CDR2 SVGEGT. This CDR3 is built from 18 residues. Trimming took off 7 bases at V and 0 bases at J, with 25 bases between the two ends. The CDR3 nucleotides are TGTGCCAGCACCTCCGCCGACTTGTTGGCGGGGAGCTCCTACGAGCAGTACTTC. As protein: CASTSADLLAGSSYEQYF.

This clonotype has a handful of counts. The chain carries TRBV6-2 or TRBV6-3 and TRBJ2-7, with 8 bases fitting TRBD1. V gave up 7 bases and J gave up 6 bases; unmatched junction bases: 5. This CDR3 has 12 amino acids. CDR1 MNHEY and CDR2 SVGEGT come from the germline V gene. DNA for the CDR3: TGTGCCAGCATCCGGACAGGGCGCGAGCAGTACTTC. This sequence encodes CASIRTGREQYF.

J is TRBJ1-3 and V is TRBV5-5, with D tentatively TRBD1 (5 bases). Germline CDR1 and CDR2: SGHKS and YYEKEE (reference sequence). This CDR3 region has 17 residues. Trimming removed 0 bases at V and 0 bases at J, with 13 bases between. DNA of the CDR3: TGTGCCAGCAGCTTGGATCCACGGGGGAGCTCTGGAAACACCATATATTTT. This encodes CASSLDPRGSSGNTIYF.

In its sample, this clonotype was seen many times. The rearrangement links TRBV7-3 to TRBJ1-6; D remains ambiguous. V was cut by 0 bases and J by 0 bases, with 0 bases left in between. This CDR3 is 14 amino acids long. CDR1 SGHTA and CDR2 FQGTGA come from the germline V gene. The CDR3 nucleotides read TGTGCCAGCAGCTTAACCTCCTATAATTCACCCCTCCACTTT. Amino acid sequence: CASSLTSYNSPLHF.

This clonotype was observed many times. The V and J genes are TRBV7-2 and TRBJ1-4; D gene unclear. CDR3 size: 17 residues. Trimming cost V 3 bases and J 8 bases, with 22 bases left between them. CDR1 SGHTA and CDR2 FQGNSA come from the germline V gene. CDR3 nucleotides: TGTGCCAGCAGCTTTGTTTCGAGAGGACGTTCCGCGGAAAAACTGTTTTTT. Translation: CASSFVSRGRSAEKLFF.

Only a few counts were recorded for this clonotype. V is TRBV2 and J is TRBJ2-7, with 12 nucleotides matching TRBD2. The germline CDR1 and CDR2 sequences are SNHLY and FYNNEI. CDR3 length: 14 residues. The J segment lost 7 bases and the V segment lost 8 bases, leaving 9 bases of the junction unmatched. This CDR3 is CASSGVTSGGEQYF. The CDR3 DNA follows: TGTGCCAGCTCGGGGGTGACTAGCGGGGGTGAGCAGTACTTC.

The chain links TRBV27 to TRBJ2-5; 11 nucleotides line up with TRBD2. The J segment lost 5 bases and the V segment lost 5 bases, leaving 10 bases of the junction unmatched. The CDR3 covers 16 residues. Germline V gene sequence: CDR1 MNHEY, CDR2 SMNVEV (reference sequence). The CDR3: CASSLLSGGVRETQYF. The CDR3 nucleotides are TGTGCCAGCAGTCTTCTTAGCGGGGGGGTAAGGGAGACCCAGTACTTC.

The rearrangement uses TRBV11-2 and TRBJ2-2; 8 nucleotides agree with TRBD1. The CDR3 sequence is 14 residues long. V gave up 4 bases and J gave up 3 bases; unmatched junction bases: 1. The germline gives CDR1 SGHAT, CDR2 FQNNGV. The CDR3 DNA reads TGTGCCAGCAGCTACAGGGGGTACACCGGGGAGCTGTTTTTT. It is translated as CASSYRGYTGELFF.

In its sample, this clonotype was seen many times. CDR3 DNA: TGTGCCAGCAGTTTGTCCGGGACTAGCGGGAGAAAGGAGACCCAGTACTTC. Its translation: CASSLSGTSGRKETQYF. This sequence joins TRBV27 and TRBJ2-5; 14 bases match TRBD2. V shed 3 bases, J shed 5 bases, and the junction held 8 bases outside the gene matches. The CDR3 consists of 17 residues. The V gene's germline CDR1 is MNHEY and CDR2 SMNVEV (reference sequence).

This chain connects TRBV11-1 to TRBJ2-1; D unclear. CDR1 and CDR2 (germline): SGHAT, FQDESV (reference sequence). Trimming took off 5 bases at V and 3 bases at J, with 17 bases between the two ends. The CDR3 consists of 16 residues. This CDR3 is CASSPPDWVDYNEQFF. CDR3 DNA sequence: TGTGCCAGCAGCCCTCCCGACTGGGTAGACTACAATGAGCAGTTCTTC. The full variable domain, completed using reference TRBV11-1 and TRBJ2-1, is EAEVAQSPRYKITEKSQAVAFWCDPISGHATLYWYRQILGQGPELLVQFQDESVVDDSQLPKDRFSAERLKGVDSTLKIQPAELGDSAMYLCASSPPDWVDYNEQFFGPGTRLTVL.

This chain links TRBV7-9 with TRBJ2-2, with TRBD1 matching over 7 bases. CDR3 length: 16 residues. Losses at the gene ends were 5 bases for V and 0 bases for J; bases not matched to a gene: 6. Germline V CDR1 and CDR2: SEHNR, FQNEAQ (reference sequence). The CDR3 protein is CASSTQGTTNTGELFF. CDR3 coding DNA: TGTGCCAGCAGCACACAGGGGACCACGAACACCGGGGAGCTGTTTTTT.

J is TRBJ2-1 and V is TRBV6-1; 8 bases agree with TRBD1. J lost 5 bases, V lost 6 bases, and 6 bases had no gene match. This CDR3 region has 14 residues. Germline V CDR1 and CDR2: MNHNS, SASEGT. CDR3 amino acids: CASSFKDRDNEQFF. The DNA of the CDR3 is TGTGCCAGCAGCTTTAAGGACAGGGACAATGAGCAGTTCTTC.

The CDR3 loop reads CATSDPPNTEAFF. The CDR3 coding sequence is TGTGCCACCAGTGATCCCCCGAACACTGAAGCTTTCTTT. The chain carries TRBV24-1 and TRBJ1-1; unclear D gene. The germline V gene has CDR1 KGHDR and CDR2 SFDVKD. The length of the CDR3 is 13 residues. Deletions cut 3 bases from V and 1 base from J, with 5 bases between.

The table lists this clonotype with many counts. This chain joins TRBV6-2 or TRBV6-3 and TRBJ2-1, with 10 bases lining up with TRBD1. V shed 2 bases and J 2 bases; nucleotides not matched to a gene: 6. Germline assignment: CDR1 MNHEY and CDR2 SVGEGT. CDR3 length equals 17 residues. The CDR3 loop is CASSYPSGQGAYNEQFF. The CDR3 nucleotides are TGTGCCAGCAGTTACCCATCCGGACAGGGGGCCTACAATGAGCAGTTCTTC.

This clonotype was recorded many times. The rearrangement joins TRBV11-1 to TRBJ1-1; D uncertain. The V gene's germline CDR1 is SGHAT and CDR2 FQDESV (reference sequence). Trimming stripped 5 bases from V and 3 bases from J, with 16 bases between. The CDR3 extends over 15 amino acids. The CDR3: CASSPWAGPDTEAFF. The CDR3, as DNA: TGTGCCAGCAGCCCATGGGCAGGCCCCGACACTGAAGCTTTCTTT.